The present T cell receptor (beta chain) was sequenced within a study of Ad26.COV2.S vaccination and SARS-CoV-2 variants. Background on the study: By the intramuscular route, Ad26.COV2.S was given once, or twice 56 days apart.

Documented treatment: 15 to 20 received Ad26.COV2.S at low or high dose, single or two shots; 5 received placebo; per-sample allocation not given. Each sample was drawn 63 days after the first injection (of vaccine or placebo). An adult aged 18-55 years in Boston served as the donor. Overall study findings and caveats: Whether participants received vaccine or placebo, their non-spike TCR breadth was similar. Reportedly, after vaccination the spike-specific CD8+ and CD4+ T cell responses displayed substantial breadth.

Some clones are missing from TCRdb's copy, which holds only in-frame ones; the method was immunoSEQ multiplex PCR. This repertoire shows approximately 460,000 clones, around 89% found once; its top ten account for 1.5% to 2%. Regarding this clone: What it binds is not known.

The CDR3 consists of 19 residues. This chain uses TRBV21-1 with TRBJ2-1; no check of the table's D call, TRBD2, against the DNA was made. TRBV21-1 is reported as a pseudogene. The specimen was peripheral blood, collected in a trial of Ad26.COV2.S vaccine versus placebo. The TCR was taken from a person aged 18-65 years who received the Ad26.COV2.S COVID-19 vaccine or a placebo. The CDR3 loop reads CASSKSRGIGGRIGNEQFF. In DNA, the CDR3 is TGTGCCAGCAGCAAGAGTAGGGGGATCGGCGGGAGGATAGGCAATGAGCAGTTCTTC.